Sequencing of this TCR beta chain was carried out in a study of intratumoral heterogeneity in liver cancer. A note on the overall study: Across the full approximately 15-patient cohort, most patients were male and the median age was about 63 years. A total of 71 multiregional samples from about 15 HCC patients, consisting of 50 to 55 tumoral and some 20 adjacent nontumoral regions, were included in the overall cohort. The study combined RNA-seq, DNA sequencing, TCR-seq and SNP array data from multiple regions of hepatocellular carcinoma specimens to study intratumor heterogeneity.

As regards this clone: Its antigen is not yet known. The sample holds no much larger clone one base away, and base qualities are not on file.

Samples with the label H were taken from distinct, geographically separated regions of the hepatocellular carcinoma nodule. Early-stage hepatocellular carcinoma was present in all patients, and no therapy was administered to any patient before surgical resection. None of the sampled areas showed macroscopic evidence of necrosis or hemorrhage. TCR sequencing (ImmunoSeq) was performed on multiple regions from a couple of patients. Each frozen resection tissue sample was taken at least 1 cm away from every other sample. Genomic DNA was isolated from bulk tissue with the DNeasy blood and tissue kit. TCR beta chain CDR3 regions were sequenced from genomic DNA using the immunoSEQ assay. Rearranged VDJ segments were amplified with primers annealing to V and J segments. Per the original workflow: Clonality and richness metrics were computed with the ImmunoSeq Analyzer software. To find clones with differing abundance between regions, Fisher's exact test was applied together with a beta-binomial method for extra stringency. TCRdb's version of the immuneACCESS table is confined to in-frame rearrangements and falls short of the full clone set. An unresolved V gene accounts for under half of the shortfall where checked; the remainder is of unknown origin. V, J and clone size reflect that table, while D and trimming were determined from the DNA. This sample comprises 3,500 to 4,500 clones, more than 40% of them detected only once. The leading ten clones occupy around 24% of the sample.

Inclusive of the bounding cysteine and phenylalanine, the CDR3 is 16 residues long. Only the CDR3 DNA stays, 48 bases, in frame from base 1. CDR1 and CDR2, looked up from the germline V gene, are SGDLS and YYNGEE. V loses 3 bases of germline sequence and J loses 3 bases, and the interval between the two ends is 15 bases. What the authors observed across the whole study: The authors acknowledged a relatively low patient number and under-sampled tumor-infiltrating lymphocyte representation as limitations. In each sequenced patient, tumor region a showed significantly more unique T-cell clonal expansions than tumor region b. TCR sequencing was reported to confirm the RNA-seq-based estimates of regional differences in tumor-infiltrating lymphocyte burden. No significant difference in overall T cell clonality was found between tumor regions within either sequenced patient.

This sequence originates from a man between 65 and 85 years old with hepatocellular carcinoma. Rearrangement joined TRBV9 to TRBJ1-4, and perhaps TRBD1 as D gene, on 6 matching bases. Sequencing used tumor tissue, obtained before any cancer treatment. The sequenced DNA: TGTGCCAGCAGCGAAAGCGCCAGGGGCCCTAATGAAAAACTGTTTTTT. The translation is CASSESARGPNEKLFF.